These 14 T cell receptor beta chains share one sample of origin, sequenced in a study of Graves' ophthalmopathy and Graves' hyperthyroidism. TCR beta CDR3 amplification used RNA transcripts. First-round RT-PCR used HTBI primers; second-round multiplex PCR followed. TCRdb fed the multiplex PCR reads into MiXCR, producing one record per CDR3 protein. Seen here are about 500,000 distinct CDR3 sequences, about 35% observed once, and the top ten hold approximately 4.1%. Sequenced: peripheral blood or thyroid tissue (not recorded which). These receptors all stem from an adult man with Graves' hyperthyroidism.

For this clonotype: The limits of the CDR3 on the DNA are not certain, so only TCRdb's listed CDR3 is given. The chain employs TRBV7-9 and TRBJ1-6; the D segment call TRBD1 is taken from the table without a DNA check. The CDR3 adds up to 20 amino acids, both ends counted. Germline CDR1 SEHNR, CDR2 FQNEAQ (reference sequence). Here the CDR3 reads CASSFYICAAGSTGDSPLHF.

This chain uses TRBV20-1 with TRBJ2-3; a possible D gene is TRBD2 (5 bases). The CDR3 runs to 15 residues. Trimming took 6 bases from V and 2 from J, leaving 18 bases between them. Looked up from germline, CDR1 is DFQATT and CDR2 is SNEGSKA (reference sequence). DNA for the CDR3: TGCAGTGCCCACACCGACGGAGGCAACACAGATACGCAGTATTTT. Protein product: CSAHTDGGNTDTQYF.

This clonotype came up many times. CDR3 DNA sequence: TGTGCCAGCAGCCCCGAAGTGTACTCCTACGAGCAGTACTTC. Protein sequence: CASSPEVYSYEQYF. V gene TRBV11-2 combines with J gene TRBJ2-7; no clear D. The CDR3 sequence is 14 residues long. Deletions cut 5 bases from V and 0 bases from J, with 11 bases between. CDR1 is SGHAT, CDR2 FQNNGV, per germline.

In regard to this clonotype: A read error is possible here, since a much larger clone lies one base away. This rearrangement joins TRBV7-9 to TRBJ1-1; a weak D match, TRBD1 (6 bases). Germline V gene lookup returns CDR1 SEHNR and CDR2 FQNEAQ (reference sequence). The CDR3 covers 15 residues. The chain's CDR3 is CASSPVGDGDTGAFF. The CDR3 region has the DNA TGTGCCAGCAGCCCGGTCGGGGACGGGGACACTGGAGCTTTCTTT.

The rearrangement uses TRBV4-2 and TRBJ1-2, with a possible D match to TRBD1 (6 bases). Germline values: CDR1 LGHNA, CDR2 YNFKEQ. The CDR3 length is 15 residues. Trimming shortened V by 3 bases and J by 4 bases, and 15 bases separated the two germline ends. The CDR3 DNA reads as TGTGCCAGCAGCCACAAAGGAGGACAGTTCTATGGCTACACCTTC. Protein product: CASSHKGGQFYGYTF.

On this clonotype: Without the conserved terminal phenylalanine or tryptophan, this CDR3 likely stems from a read error. Because the CDR3's place on the DNA is in doubt, the DNA is left out and the CDR3 is given as listed by TCRdb. J is TRBJ1-6 and V is TRBV2. Germline V CDR1 and CDR2: SNHLY, FYNNEI. Termini included, the CDR3 measures 9 amino acids. The CDR3 spells CASSEQPEG.

This clonotype was seen a few times. This rearrangement joins TRBV20-1 to TRBJ2-7; D may be TRBD1 (5 bases). TRBJ2-1 matches the DNA end more closely, so the J call is doubtful. The CDR3 is made up of 12 amino acids. Germline CDR1 DFQATT, CDR2 SNEGSKA (reference sequence). CDR3 sequence (DNA): TGCAGTGCTAGTTCAGACAGTTATGAGCAGTTCTTC. This gives the protein CSASSDSYEQFF.

The rearrangement links TRBV2 to TRBJ1-2; possible D gene TRBD1, 5 bases. Germline V gene lookup returns CDR1 SNHLY and CDR2 FYNNEI. The CDR3 is 15 residues long. Deletions cut 6 bases from V and 3 bases from J, with 17 bases between. The CDR3 DNA reads TGTGCCAGCAGCCCTTTCATCAGGGAAGACTATGGCTACACCTTC. Amino acids: CASSPFIREDYGYTF.

The chain links TRBV29-1 to TRBJ2-5; perhaps TRBD2 as D (6 bases). This CDR3 spans 15 amino acids. CDR1 is SQVTM, CDR2 ANQGSEA, per germline. V was trimmed by 3 bases and J by 5 bases, leaving 19 bases between them. For the CDR3, the DNA is TGCAGCGTTGATGAAGGGACTTACCTTCGGGAGACCCAGTACTTC. Protein: CSVDEGTYLRETQYF.

This clonotype has just a few counts. J is TRBJ1-1 and V is TRBV13, with D hard to call. The CDR3 is made up of 16 amino acids. V shed 4 bases and J shed 5 bases, with 20 bases lying between them. Germline V gene data show CDR1 as PRHDT and CDR2 as FYEKMQ (reference sequence). CDR3: CASSSSGGLPGTEAFF. CDR3 sequence (DNA): TGTGCCAGCAGCTCGTCAGGAGGGCTCCCCGGGACTGAAGCTTTCTTT. Together with reference TRBV13 and TRBJ1-1, the CDR3 gives the full variable domain: AAGVIQSPRHLIKEKRETATLKCYPIPRHDTVYWYQQGPGQDPQFLISFYEKMQSDKGSIPDRFSAQQFSDYHSELNMSSLELGDSALYFCASSSSGGLPGTEAFFGQGTRLTVV.

This chain joins TRBV19 and TRBJ2-3; 7 nucleotides line up with TRBD2. The J segment lost 4 bases and the V segment lost 3 bases, leaving 4 bases of the junction unmatched. The CDR3 runs 14 residues. The germline CDR1 and CDR2 sequences are LNHDA and SQIVND (reference sequence). CDR3 DNA: TGTGCCAGTAGTATTGGCGGGGGTCCAGATACGCAGTATTTT. As protein: CASSIGGGPDTQYF.

This clonotype was seen a few times. The J gene is TRBJ1-3, the V gene TRBV12-3 or TRBV12-4, with D possibly matching TRBD1 (6 bases). With 4 bases removed from V and 4 bases from J, the gap between germline ends came to 17 bases. CDR3 length: 16 residues. CDR3 bases: TGTGCCAGCAGTTACGAGTTTGCAGGGGTGGGAAACACCATATATTTT. This sequence encodes CASSYEFAGVGNTIYF.

This clonotype was found a few times. This chain uses TRBV5-1 with TRBJ2-6; 7 positions match TRBD1. Germline CDR1 reads SGHRS; CDR2 reads YFSETQ. This CDR3 contains 16 residues. The V gene end was trimmed by 2 bases and the J gene end by 0 bases; junction bases not matched to a gene: 2. CDR3 sequence: CASSLQGPSGANVLTF. The DNA for the CDR3 is TGCGCCAGCAGCTTACAGGGGCCCTCTGGGGCCAACGTCCTGACTTTC.

The CDR3 protein is CAISESTVKETQHF. The CDR3 nucleotides are TGTGCCATCAGTGAGTCAACGGTGAAAGAGACCCAGCATTTT. The rearrangement joins TRBV10-3 to TRBJ1-5; D is undetermined. The germline V gene encodes CDR1 ENHRY and CDR2 SYGVKD. V was pared by 0 bases and J by 11 bases, with 14 bases between. The CDR3 covers 14 residues.